This T cell receptor beta chain was identified during a study of human thymus T cells. This clone has more than one count but fewer than ten. Its cognate antigen is unknown. It was from resections taken during corrective heart surgery that the thymus tissue came. Corrective surgery for congenital heart defects was being performed on the healthy Finnish infants who were the donors. Losses at the gene ends were 6 bases for V and 8 bases for J; bases not matched to a gene: 9. There are 13 residues in the CDR3. The germline V gene encodes CDR1 LGHNT and CDR2 FRNRAP. Assay used: immunoSEQ multiplex PCR; TCRdb lists only in-frame clones, some missing. The sample includes tens of thousands of clones, 85% to 95% of them seen just once. Study findings and constraints: Overlap was high between thymic repertoires from unrelated individuals, as reported in related research. In thymic and blood repertoires alike, V and J usage looked biased.

Sequencing was done on a sample of thymus tissue. The genes are TRBV12-5 and TRBJ1-2, with 7 bases fitting TRBD1. The source is a girl under three years old with a congenital heart defect but otherwise immunologically healthy. CDR3 protein: CASGQTGPRGYTF. CDR3 bases: TGTGCTAGTGGCCAGACAGGGCCGAGGGGCTACACCTTC.